These T cell receptor beta chains were read from a single sample in a study of glioma-infiltrating T cells. MiXCR was run by TCRdb on the multiplex PCR reads, yielding one entry per CDR3 protein. The sample lists under 150,000 distinct CDR3 sequences, more than 20% occurring once. The specimen was glioma tissue, nonneoplastic brain tissue, or PBMCs (not recorded which). The receptor source for this set is a human donor with low-grade glioma or glioblastoma, undergoing nonglioma brain surgery, or in good health (not recorded which). Each CDR3 is given with its conserved first and last residue. D genes are given only for firm matches. Rows may omit the clone size; those that give it use once, few, many or a size class.

V: TRBV20-1
size: few
D: -
J: TRBJ2-1
DNA: TGCAGTGCTAGAAAGGGGAGACAGGCATTCTTC
CDR3: CSARKGRQAFF

V: TRBV25-1
size: many
D: -
J: TRBJ1-4
DNA: TGTGCCAGCAGCCTCTCCAGGGCGGGTAATGAAAAACTGTTTTTT
CDR3: CASSLSRAGNEKLFF

V: TRBV5-1
size: -
D: -
J: TRBJ2-1
DNA: TGCGCCAGCAGCTTGGCCGGAAGCGCAGTTGAGCAGTTCTTC
CDR3: CASSLAGSAVEQFF

V: TRBV24-1
size: many
D: -
J: TRBJ2-1
DNA: TGTGCCACCAGTGATTCGAAGGCCCAATTCTTC
CDR3: CATSDSKAQFF

V: TRBV7-9
size: -
D: -
J: TRBJ1-1
DNA: TGTGCCAGCAGCTCGGGACAAGGTGTTGACACTGAAGCTTTCTTT
CDR3: CASSSGQGVDTEAFF

V: TRBV4-2
size: many
D: -
J: TRBJ2-5
DNA: TGTGCCAGCAGCCAAGGACACCAAGAGACCCAGTACTTC
CDR3: CASSQGHQETQYF

V: TRBV7-2
size: many
D: -
J: TRBJ2-1
DNA: TGTGCCAGCAGCTTAGTTGTGACTAGTCATGAGCAGTTCTTC
CDR3: CASSLVVTSHEQFF

V: TRBV3-1
size: few
D: -
J: TRBJ1-4
DNA: TGTGCCAGCAGCCAAGCTTGGCAGTCTAATGAAAAACTGTTTTTT
CDR3: CASSQAWQSNEKLFF

V: TRBV20-1
size: -
D: -
J: TRBJ1-1
DNA: TGCAGTGGTCTACCGGGACATTACACTGAAGCTTTCTTT
CDR3: CSGLPGHYTEAFF

V: TRBV7-7
size: -
D: -
J: TRBJ2-2
DNA: TGTGCTAGCAGCTTAGCGGGGACCCAGGGGGAGGAGCTGTTTTTT
CDR3: CASSLAGTQGEELFF

V: TRBV20-1
size: -
D: -
J: TRBJ2-5
DNA: TGCAGTGCTAGAGATCGGTTGGCGTTGGCCCAGTACTTC
CDR3: CSARDRLALAQYF

V: TRBV20-1
size: -
D: TRBD2
J: TRBJ2-1
DNA: TGCAGTGCTACCAAAATGACTAGCGGGGCCTCCTACAATGAGAAGTTCTTC
CDR3: CSATKMTSGASYNEKFF

V: TRBV20-1
size: many
D: TRBD2
J: TRBJ2-3
DNA: TGCAGTGCTCCCTTCCTAGCGGGGGGCCGCACAGATACGCAGTATTTT
CDR3: CSAPFLAGGRTDTQYF

V: TRBV28
size: many
D: -
J: TRBJ2-3
DNA: TGTGCCAGCAGTTTGTCAGGGACCCCAGATACGCAGTATTTT
CDR3: CASSLSGTPDTQYF

V: TRBV19
size: -
D: -
J: TRBJ2-1
DNA: TGTGCCAGTAGTACATTAGGAGGGGACTGGTACAATGAGCAGTTCTTC
CDR3: CASSTLGGDWYNEQFF

V: TRBV10-3
size: -
D: TRBD1
J: TRBJ2-5
DNA: TGTGCCATCAGTGAGTTGGACAGGGACCAAGAGACCCAGTACTTC
CDR3: CAISELDRDQETQYF

V: TRBV4-2
size: many
D: -
J: TRBJ2-5
DNA: TGTGCCAGCAGCCAAGAAACAGGGACGATGGAGACCCAGTACTTC
CDR3: CASSQETGTMETQYF

V: TRBV20-1
size: -
D: -
J: TRBJ2-5
DNA: TGCAGTGCTAGTTATACTGGGCTACCCACGGCCCAGTACTTC
CDR3: CSASYTGLPTAQYF

V: TRBV15
size: -
D: TRBD1
J: TRBJ2-5
DNA: TGTGCCACCAGCAGCTTGGACAGGGGGCAGGAGACCCAGTACTTC
CDR3: CATSSLDRGQETQYF

V: TRBV20-1
size: few
D: -
J: TRBJ1-5
DNA: TGCAGTGCCCAGGGTATGGGAGATCAGCCCCAGCATTTT
CDR3: CSAQGMGDQPQHF

V: TRBV7-6
size: -
D: -
J: TRBJ1-5
DNA: TGTGCCAGCAGCTCTGGGTCGCTAAATAGCAATCAGCCCCAGCATTTT
CDR3: CASSSGSLNSNQPQHF

V: TRBV7-2
size: -
D: TRBD2
J: TRBJ2-1
DNA: TGTGCCAGCAGAAATCCGAGGGCTAGCGGGGGGGGGTACAGTGAGCAGTTCTTC
CDR3: CASRNPRASGGGYSEQFF

V: TRBV7-2
size: few
D: TRBD1
J: TRBJ1-2
DNA: TGTGCCAGCAGCTTAGCGGGACAGCCCTATGGCTACACCTTC
CDR3: CASSLAGQPYGYTF

V: TRBV10-3
size: few
D: TRBD1
J: TRBJ2-1
DNA: TGTGCCATCAGTGAGCAGGACAGGGGAGCCTCCAATGAGCAGTTCTTC
CDR3: CAISEQDRGASNEQFF

V: TRBV7-9
size: few
D: -
J: TRBJ2-5
DNA: TGTGCCAGCACCCCCGAGGCTTACCAAGAGACCCAGTACTTC
CDR3: CASTPEAYQETQYF